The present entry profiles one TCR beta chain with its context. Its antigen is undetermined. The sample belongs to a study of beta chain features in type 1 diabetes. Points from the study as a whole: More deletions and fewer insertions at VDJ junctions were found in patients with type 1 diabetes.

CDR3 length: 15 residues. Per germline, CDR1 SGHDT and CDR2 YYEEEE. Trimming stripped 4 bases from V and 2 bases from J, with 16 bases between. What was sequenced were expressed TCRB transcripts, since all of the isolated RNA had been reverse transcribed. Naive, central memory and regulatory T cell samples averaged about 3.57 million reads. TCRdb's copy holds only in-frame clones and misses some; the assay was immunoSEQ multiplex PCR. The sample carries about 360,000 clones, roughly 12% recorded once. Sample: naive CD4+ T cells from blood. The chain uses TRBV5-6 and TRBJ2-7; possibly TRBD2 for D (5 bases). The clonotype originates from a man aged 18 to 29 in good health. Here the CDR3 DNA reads TGTGCCAGCAGCGTCTTCGGCGGGTTGGCCTACGAGCAGTACTTC. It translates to CASSVFGGLAYEQYF.